Sequencing of this TCR beta chain was carried out in a study of metastatic and nonmetastatic thyroid tumors. Authors' methods: The study built a papillary thyroid cancer distant-metastasis classifier from CDR3 differences across clinicopathological groups. MiXCR re-clonotyped the PCR reads for TCRdb. These V and J calls rely on TCRdb rather than the paper's analysis. The repertoire holds about 16,000 clones, with approximately 24% as singletons. This CDR3 region has 13 residues. V was pared by 2 bases and J by 8 bases, with 7 bases between. Germline CDR1 reads SGHTA; CDR2 reads FQGNSA. Treatment of any kind had been given to no patient before thyroid surgery. Within the sample, this clone is medium-sized.

The V call is TRBV7-2, the J call TRBJ1-6; D is uncertain. The source of this sequence is a male donor with papillary thyroid cancer or a benign thyroid nodule (not recorded which). Some clones in this sample may be carry-over from other donors' samples. Sequencing input: tumor tissue. CDR3: CASSLQWDSPLHF. CDR3 coding DNA: TGTGCCAGCAGCTTACAGTGGGATTCACCCCTCCACTTT.